This entry lists 13 T cell receptor beta chains sequenced from one sample in a study of blood T cell repertoires in COVID-19. Produced via immunoSEQ multiplex PCR; TCRdb's table is partial and in-frame only. The repertoire includes 50,000 to 60,000 clones, 80% to 90% of them detected once, and 1.6% sits in the top ten. The specimen sequenced was peripheral blood. Every receptor here comes from a man aged 60 to 75 with acute or convalescent COVID-19.

The chain is built from TRBV7-8 and TRBJ1-1, with TRBD1 as a possible D gene (5 bases). The V end lost 5 bases, the J end lost 8 bases, and 24 bases lay between the germline ends. In germline, CDR1 is SGHVS, CDR2 FQNEAQ. This CDR3 is 16 amino acids long. The CDR3 region is CASSREVVVGLREAFF. The CDR3, as DNA: TGTGCCAGCAGCCGAGAAGTTGTTGTGGGGCTTAGGGAAGCTTTCTTT.

This chain connects TRBV12-5 to TRBJ1-1; possibly TRBD1 for D (6 bases). V lost 2 bases, J lost 4 bases, and 14 bases lay in between. Germline CDR1 reads LGHNT; CDR2 reads FRNRAP. The CDR3 runs to 15 residues. The CDR3 spells CASGLPTGIATEAFF. CDR3 sequence (DNA): TGTGCTAGTGGTTTGCCTACAGGGATCGCCACTGAAGCTTTCTTT.

The chain employs TRBV7-2 and TRBJ1-4, with D possibly being TRBD1 (5 bases). This CDR3 region has 17 residues. Trimming left V 1 base short and J 1 base short, with 13 bases between. CDR1 and CDR2 from the germline V gene are SGHTA and FQGNSA. The CDR3 DNA is TGTGCCAGCAGCTTAGAAGTTCGGGGGAGAACTAATGAAAAACTGTTTTTT. Translated, it gives CASSLEVRGRTNEKLFF.

The chain uses TRBV6-5 and TRBJ1-5, with 7 bases that match TRBD1. This CDR3 comprises 14 residues. J gave up 7 bases and V 5 bases, and 8 bases lay outside the gene matches. Germline lookup yields CDR1 MNHEY and CDR2 SVGAGI. In DNA form, the CDR3 reads TGTGCCAGCAGTCCGGGAGGGGGCAGGCAGCCCCAGCATTTT. Translating it yields CASSPGGGRQPQHF.

The chain employs TRBV5-1 and TRBJ2-7; D is unclear. Germline V CDR1 and CDR2: SGHRS, YFSETQ. This CDR3 has 13 amino acids. The V and J ends lost 1 base and 3 bases respectively, with 8 bases between them. CDR3 sequence reads: CASSLTERYEQYF. The CDR3 bases are TGCGCCAGCAGCTTGACAGAACGCTACGAGCAGTACTTC.

The chain combines TRBV30 with TRBJ1-2, with TRBD1 matching over 8 bases. This CDR3 has 13 residues. CDR1 is GTSNPN and CDR2 is SVGIG in the germline V gene (reference sequence). J gave up 7 bases and V 5 bases, and 9 bases lay outside the gene matches. The CDR3 region has the DNA TGTGCCTGGGGGGGACAGGAAACTTTTGGCTACACCTTC. Protein sequence: CAWGGQETFGYTF.

The genes are TRBV7-9 and TRBJ1-6, with D unresolved. The CDR3 runs to 13 residues. The germline V and J ends were trimmed by 2 bases and 7 bases, with 6 bases remaining between them. CDR1 and CDR2 (germline): SEHNR, FQNEAQ (reference sequence). The CDR3 region is CASSLNENSPLHF. The CDR3 nucleotides read TGTGCCAGCAGCTTAAATGAGAATTCACCCCTCCACTTT.

The chain uses TRBV5-4 and TRBJ1-6, with TRBD1 identical over 8 bases. The length of the CDR3 is 14 residues. CDR1 SGHNT and CDR2 YYREEE come from the germline V gene (reference sequence). After removal of 4 bases from V and 6 bases from J, the junction contained 3 bases not matched to a gene. The CDR3 is CASSADRGNSPLHF. The CDR3 nucleotides read TGTGCCAGCAGCGCAGACAGGGGTAATTCACCCCTCCACTTT.

V is TRBV9 and J is TRBJ2-5; D not resolved. This CDR3 is 15 amino acids long. Germline loops: CDR1 SGDLS, CDR2 YYNGEE. Between the trimmed V and J ends, which lost 0 bases and 0 bases, there was a span of 9 bases. The CDR3 nucleotides are TGTGCCAGCAGCGTAGGCGTGATGTACCAAGAGACCCAGTACTTC. It is translated as CASSVGVMYQETQYF.

The rearrangement joins TRBV2 to TRBJ1-2, with TRBD1 matching 7 bases. The germline V gene has CDR1 SNHLY and CDR2 FYNNEI. CDR3 length: 14 residues. The junction had 12 bases not matched to a gene; V was cut back by 7 bases and J by 7 bases. CDR3 region: CASTRDSSPSGYTF. Written as DNA, the CDR3 is TGTGCCAGCACGAGGGACAGCAGTCCGTCTGGCTACACCTTC.

This clone was observed a single time. The rearrangement uses TRBV9 and TRBJ1-3; D not certain. Deletions cut 3 bases from V and 4 bases from J, with 11 bases between. The CDR3 is made up of 14 amino acids. Germline CDR1 reads SGDLS; CDR2 reads YYNGEE. The CDR3 protein is CASSGEVEGNTIYF. The DNA for the CDR3 is TGTGCCAGCAGCGGAGAGGTAGAGGGAAACACCATATATTTT.

This rearrangement joins TRBV6-4 to TRBJ2-2; D is possibly TRBD2 (5 bases). CDR1 is MRHNA, CDR2 SNTAGT, per germline. The CDR3 runs 14 residues. Between the trimmed V and J ends, which lost 3 bases and 6 bases, there was a span of 11 bases. DNA for the CDR3: TGTGCCAGCAGTGAGTCAGCGGAGGCCGGGGAGCTGTTTTTT. Its protein product is CASSESAEAGELFF.

This chain joins TRBV6-1 and TRBJ2-3; 8 nucleotides match TRBD1. V was pared by 4 bases and J by 0 bases, with 12 bases of the junction left unmatched. This CDR3 is built from 18 residues. Looked up from germline, CDR1 is MNHNS and CDR2 is SASEGT. As DNA, the CDR3 is TGTGCCAGCAGTGGACAGGGGCCCAATCGTCTTAGCACAGATACGCAGTATTTT. It specifies CASSGQGPNRLSTDTQYF.